This TCR beta chain was recorded in a study of CD8 T cells in Susac syndrome. Study results and caveats: The study's TCR sequencing and HLA analysis covered a relatively small number of individuals, and the study acknowledged this.

Trimming took off 4 bases at V and 6 bases at J, with 20 bases between the two ends. This CDR3 contains 15 residues. Germline lookup yields CDR1 SGDLS and CDR2 YYNGEE. Reverse transcription of roughly 0.5 to 1 ug RNA used random hexamers. TCRdb re-called the immunoSEQ multiplex PCR reads through MiXCR, storing one row per CDR3 protein. The repertoire holds fewer than 35,000 distinct CDR3 sequences, with roughly 94% as singletons. For this clonotype: Its antigen is not identified.

The TCR comes from a human donor in good health. The sequenced sample was CD8+ T cells from PBMCs. This chain links TRBV9 with TRBJ2-7, with TRBD2 as a possible D gene (6 bases). The CDR3 loop reads CASSPRGTLGSEQYF. The CDR3 coding sequence is TGTGCCAGCAGCCCCCGAGGGACTCTCGGTAGCGAGCAGTACTTC.